A selection of T cell receptor beta chains follows, all from one sample in a study of CD8 T cells in Susac syndrome. TCRdb reprocessed the immunoSEQ multiplex PCR reads via MiXCR and lists one record per CDR3 protein. The sample shows roughly 60,000 distinct CDR3 sequences, just over 90% of them seen only once. What was sequenced was CD8+ T cells from PBMCs. The origin of the receptors is a human donor in good health. Both conserved end residues are part of each CDR3. The D gene is left open where the match is weak. Clone size is not always given. Where it is, it says once, few, many or a class for expanded clones.

J	V	D	size	CDR3	DNA
TRBJ2-7	TRBV19	TRBD1	few	CASSSRDRGYEQYF	TGTGCCAGTAGTTCCCGGGACAGGGGTTACGAGCAGTACTTC
TRBJ1-2	TRBV6-2/TRBV6-3	NA	NA	CASTGSVGYTF	TGTGCCAGCACAGGGTCCGTTGGCTACACCTTC
TRBJ2-7	TRBV2	NA	few	CASSEPIEAYEQYF	TGTGCCAGCAGTGAACCCATAGAGGCCTACGAGCAGTACTTC
TRBJ2-1	TRBV6-2/TRBV6-3	TRBD2	NA	CASSYLVQRGGREQFF	TGTGCCAGCAGTTATTTGGTCCAGCGGGGGGGCCGTGAGCAGTTCTTC
TRBJ1-1	TRBV2	NA	NA	CASETENTEAFF	TGTGCCAGCGAGACAGAGAACACTGAAGCTTTCTTT
TRBJ2-3	TRBV6-4	TRBD2	NA	CASSDSGGAADTQYF	TGTGCCAGCAGTGACAGCGGGGGGGCCGCAGATACGCAGTATTTT
TRBJ2-1	TRBV29-1	TRBD2	NA	CSAHGLAGYGEQFF	TGCAGCGCCCACGGGCTAGCGGGGTATGGTGAGCAGTTCTTC
TRBJ2-2	TRBV24-1	TRBD2	NA	CATSDLTGGFPGELFF	TGTGCCACCAGTGATTTGACGGGGGGGTTCCCCGGGGAGCTGTTTTTT
TRBJ1-2	TRBV20-1	TRBD1	NA	CSARDGDRDYGYTF	TGCAGTGCTAGAGATGGGGACAGGGACTATGGCTACACCTTC
TRBJ2-7	TRBV15	NA	NA	CATSRDLPAIGNPYEQYF	TGTGCCACCAGCAGAGATCTCCCGGCAATAGGGAATCCCTACGAGCAGTACTTC
TRBJ2-1	TRBV5-1	TRBD1	NA	CASRPDRDQYNEQFF	TGCGCCAGCAGGCCGGACAGGGATCAATACAATGAGCAGTTCTTC
TRBJ1-2	TRBV28	NA	NA	CASSLPTRTSGALLGYTF	TGTGCCAGCAGCCTTCCGACCAGGACGTCCGGAGCCCTGCTAGGCTACACCTTC
TRBJ2-3	TRBV4-1	NA	NA	CASSQAGPLSTDTQYF	TGCGCCAGCAGCCAAGCAGGGCCTCTAAGCACAGATACGCAGTATTTT
TRBJ2-6	TRBV20-1	NA	NA	CSARYGGANVLTF	TGCAGTGCTAGATATGGGGGGGCCAACGTCCTGACTTTC
TRBJ1-1	TRBV5-4	NA	NA	CASSLGHTEAFF	TGTGCCAGCAGCTTGGGGCACACTGAAGCTTTCTTT
TRBJ2-2	TRBV6-6	TRBD2	NA	CASSQPGLAGAGELFF	TGTGCCAGCAGTCAACCGGGACTAGCGGGGGCCGGGGAGCTGTTTTTT
TRBJ2-7	TRBV4-3	NA	NA	CASSQDRPSSPYEQYF	TGCGCCAGCAGCCAAGATCGTCCCTCCAGCCCCTACGAGCAGTACTTC
TRBJ1-6	TRBV11-2	NA	NA	CASSWNGGSPSSPLHF	TGTGCCAGCAGCTGGAATGGGGGGTCCCCTAGTTCACCCCTCCACTTT
TRBJ2-5	TRBV5-4	NA	NA	CASSLGQGRSETQYF	TGTGCCAGCAGCCTGGGGCAGGGGCGGTCGGAGACCCAGTACTTC
TRBJ2-7	TRBV5-4	NA	NA	CASSLVRVEDPYQLQYF	TGTGCCAGCAGCTTGGTTAGGGTAGAGGACCCGTACCAATTGCAGTACTTC
TRBJ2-1	TRBV11-2	TRBD2	NA	CASSLAGEGEIEQFF	TGTGCCAGCAGCTTAGCCGGGGAGGGCGAGATTGAGCAGTTCTTC
TRBJ1-1	TRBV14	TRBD1	NA	CASSTLDRMNTEAFF	TGTGCCAGCAGCACTCTGGACAGGATGAACACTGAAGCTTTCTTT
TRBJ2-5	TRBV3-1	NA	NA	CASSQQETQYF	TGTGCCAGCAGCCAACAAGAGACCCAGTACTTC
TRBJ2-7	TRBV27	TRBD1	NA	CASSLRQGNEQYF	TGTGCCAGCAGTTTACGACAGGGCAACGAGCAGTACTTC
TRBJ2-7	TRBV14	NA	NA	CASSQGHYEQYF	TGTGCCAGCAGCCAGGGGCACTACGAGCAGTACTTC
TRBJ2-1	TRBV24-1	TRBD2	NA	CATWAGVAVKSYNEQFF	TGTGCCACTTGGGCGGGGGTAGCGGTTAAATCCTACAATGAGCAGTTCTTC
TRBJ2-2	TRBV6-5	NA	NA	CASSYLAYSINTGELFF	TGTGCCAGCAGTTACTTGGCCTACTCCATAAACACCGGGGAGCTGTTTTTT
TRBJ1-2	TRBV5-1	NA	NA	CASSLGGRLDNYGYTF	TGCGCCAGCAGCTTGGGCGGCAGGTTAGACAACTATGGCTACACCTTC
TRBJ1-4	TRBV7-9	TRBD1	NA	CASQTGYEKLFF	TGTGCCAGTCAGACAGGGTATGAAAAACTGTTTTTT
TRBJ2-7	TRBV7-6	TRBD2	NA	CASSLAQTSLTYEQYF	TGTGCCAGCAGCTTAGCCCAGACTAGCTTAACCTACGAGCAGTACTTC
TRBJ2-5	TRBV7-9	NA	NA	CASSTTATQYF	TGTGCCAGCAGCACCACAGCCACCCAGTACTTC
TRBJ2-7	TRBV25-1	NA	once	CASSEKDRYEQYF	TGTGCCAGCAGTGAAAAGGACCGGTACGAGCAGTACTTC
TRBJ1-5	TRBV6-2/TRBV6-3	NA	once	CASRPPSWEGEGQPQHF	TGTGCCAGCAGACCCCCCTCGTGGGAGGGGGAGGGTCAGCCCCAGCATTTT
TRBJ1-1	TRBV6-5	NA	NA	CASSLTGPNTEAFF	TGTGCCAGCAGCTTGACAGGACCGAACACTGAAGCTTTCTTT
TRBJ1-1	TRBV4-1	TRBD1	NA	CASSQGTGITEAFF	TGCGCCAGCAGCCAAGGGACAGGGATCACTGAAGCTTTCTTT
TRBJ2-5	TRBV5-5	TRBD1	NA	CASSLWDRWQETQYF	TGTGCCAGCAGCTTGTGGGACAGGTGGCAAGAGACCCAGTACTTC
TRBJ1-3	TRBV6-6	NA	NA	CASSYLRGASGNTIYF	TGTGCCAGCAGTTATTTAAGGGGCGCCTCTGGAAACACCATATATTTT
TRBJ2-1	TRBV19	NA	NA	CASSIDSEREQFF	TGTGCCAGTAGTATAGACTCGGAGAGGGAGCAGTTCTTC
TRBJ2-7	TRBV3-1	NA	NA	CASSQDSSYEQYF	TGTGCCAGCAGCCAAGACAGCTCCTACGAGCAGTACTTC
TRBJ2-7	TRBV7-9	NA	NA	CASSLVGLPEDEQYF	TGTGCCAGCAGCTTAGTAGGGCTGCCAGAGGACGAGCAGTACTTC
TRBJ2-5	TRBV2	TRBD2	NA	CASSEGLAGIVQETQYF	TGTGCCAGCAGTGAAGGACTAGCGGGAATCGTACAAGAGACCCAGTACTTC
TRBJ1-4	TRBV4-3	NA	NA	CASSQDGTETATNEKLFF	TGCGCCAGCAGCCAAGATGGAACTGAGACAGCCACTAATGAAAAACTGTTTTTT
TRBJ1-1	TRBV10-2	NA	NA	CASSEYHTNTEAFF	TGCGCCAGCAGTGAGTACCACACCAACACTGAAGCTTTCTTT
TRBJ2-5	TRBV2	NA	NA	CASSEVFGNRVPGATQYF	TGTGCCAGCAGTGAAGTTTTTGGGAACAGGGTGCCGGGGGCGACCCAGTACTTC
TRBJ1-1	TRBV30	NA	NA	CASQGFGTEAFF	TGTGCCAGTCAGGGATTTGGCACTGAAGCTTTCTTT
TRBJ1-1	TRBV27	TRBD1	NA	CASSSLTGQGAEAFF	TGTGCCAGCAGTTCCTTGACAGGGCAGGGCGCTGAAGCTTTCTTT
TRBJ2-7	TRBV7-9	NA	once	CASSLTGVYEQYF	TGTGCCAGCAGCCTTACAGGAGTTTACGAGCAGTACTTC
TRBJ1-1	TRBV12-3/TRBV12-4	NA	NA	CASSSPLQENTEAFF	TGTGCCAGCAGTTCACCCCTACAGGAGAACACTGAAGCTTTCTTT
TRBJ2-7	TRBV27	TRBD2	NA	CASGPGLGFYEQYF	TGTGCCAGCGGACCGGGACTAGGGTTTTACGAGCAGTACTTC
TRBJ2-2	TRBV7-3	TRBD1	once	CASSHTGETGELFF	TGTGCCAGCAGCCATACAGGGGAAACCGGGGAGCTGTTTTTT
TRBJ1-4	TRBV7-9	TRBD1	NA	CASSFLGQSTNEKLFF	TGTGCCAGCAGCTTCCTGGGACAGTCAACTAATGAAAAACTGTTTTTT
TRBJ2-7	TRBV5-5	NA	NA	CASSSENMSYEQYF	TGTGCCAGCAGCTCAGAAAACATGAGCTACGAGCAGTACTTC
TRBJ1-5	TRBV6-2/TRBV6-3	NA	NA	CASSYTRKNQPQHF	TGTGCCAGCAGTTATACCAGAAAAAATCAGCCCCAGCATTTT
TRBJ2-5	TRBV6-1	NA	NA	CASSERDVAGRSETQYF	TGTGCCAGCAGTGAAAGGGACGTGGCAGGGCGGTCGGAGACCCAGTACTTC
TRBJ2-3	TRBV7-9	NA	NA	CASSSTAKIRDTQYF	TGTGCCAGCAGCTCGACAGCTAAGATCAGAGATACGCAGTATTTT
TRBJ2-7	TRBV20-1	NA	once	CSARDSDYEQYF	TGCAGTGCTAGGGACTCCGACTACGAGCAGTACTTC
TRBJ1-1	TRBV5-5	NA	NA	CASSLERVFTEAFF	TGTGCCAGCAGCTTGGAGAGGGTGTTCACTGAAGCTTTCTTT
TRBJ2-7	TRBV7-9	NA	once	CASSLRGEVGSYEQYF	TGTGCCAGCAGCTTGAGGGGGGAAGTCGGGTCCTACGAGCAGTACTTC
TRBJ2-1	TRBV6-2/TRBV6-3	NA	NA	CASSYSSPSTTIEQFF	TGTGCCAGCAGTTACTCCAGCCCATCCACAACAATTGAGCAGTTCTTC
TRBJ2-7	TRBV2	TRBD1	NA	CASTGGGSWEQYF	TGTGCCAGCACAGGGGGCGGGTCTTGGGAGCAGTACTTC